This passage covers 13 T cell receptor beta chains from one sample sequenced in a study of molecular identifiers for immune sequencing clone quantification. A single record per CDR3 protein comes from TCRdb applying MiXCR to the PCR reads. This sample has fewer than 25,000 distinct CDR3 sequences, with roughly 18% found just once. The source material was naive CD8+ T cells from blood, with Jurkat cell RNA spiked in. Stated subset: FACS-sorted CD8+CD4-CCR7+CD45RA+ naive T cells. The receptors shown here come from a human donor in good health. Some libraries in this study had Jurkat cell RNA spiked in.

This clonotype came up many times. The rearrangement uses TRBV20-1 and TRBJ1-2; D may be TRBD1 (6 bases). The germline CDR1 and CDR2 sequences are DFQATT and SNEGSKA (reference sequence). This CDR3 has 15 residues. Trimming stripped 0 bases from V and 8 bases from J, with 19 bases between. The chain's CDR3 is CSARDTAGHLEGYTF. As DNA, the CDR3 is TGCAGTGCTAGAGACACCGCGGGACATCTAGAGGGCTACACCTTC.

This clonotype came up many times. This chain joins TRBV25-1 and TRBJ2-1, with 11 bases identical to TRBD2. J was trimmed by 3 bases and V by 8 bases; bases with no gene match: 3. Germline V gene data show CDR1 as MGHDK and CDR2 as SYGVNS. The CDR3 is made up of 14 amino acids. CDR3 DNA: TGTGCCAGCCAAACTAGCGGGGGCTACAATGAGCAGTTCTTC. Its protein is CASQTSGGYNEQFF.

V gene TRBV10-1 combines with J gene TRBJ2-7, with D hard to call. The V and J ends lost 4 bases and 3 bases respectively, with 10 bases between them. Germline V CDR1 and CDR2: WNHNN, SYGVQD (reference sequence). CDR3 length: 13 amino acids. Written as DNA, the CDR3 is TGCGCCAGCAGTGTTGGTCCAAACTACGAGCAGTACTTC. It is translated as CASSVGPNYEQYF.

This clonotype was seen at least ten times. This rearrangement joins TRBV7-9 to TRBJ1-4; 9 bases match TRBD1. The CDR3 runs to 14 residues. CDR1 and CDR2 (germline): SEHNR, FQNEAQ (reference sequence). The V and J ends lost 6 bases and 6 bases, in that order; junction bases with no gene match: 5. DNA of the CDR3: TGTGCCAGCAGTCGCGGGACAGGGTATGAAAAACTGTTTTTT. This encodes CASSRGTGYEKLFF.

This clonotype was recorded many times. The rearrangement uses TRBV6-1 and TRBJ1-1; D is possibly TRBD1 (6 bases). Per germline, CDR1 MNHNS and CDR2 SASEGT. Trimming removed 2 bases from V and 8 bases from J, with 12 bases in between. The CDR3 is 13 residues long. The CDR3 sequence is CASSESPGGEAFF. The CDR3 DNA follows: TGTGCCAGCAGTGAAAGTCCGGGGGGCGAAGCTTTCTTT.

This clonotype appeared many times. This CDR3 reads CASSQVGQRSTDTQYF. For the CDR3, the DNA is TGTGCCAGCAGCCAAGTTGGTCAGCGGAGCACAGATACGCAGTATTTT. The rearrangement joins TRBV4-2 to TRBJ2-3, with D perhaps matching TRBD2 (5 bases). Looked up from germline, CDR1 is LGHNA and CDR2 is YNFKEQ. The CDR3 sequence is 16 residues long. Trimming cost V 1 base and J 0 bases, with 11 bases left between them.

This clonotype was observed many times. The chain links TRBV21-1 to TRBJ2-6; TRBD1 reflects the table's D call only, with no check against the DNA. TRBV21-1 constitutes a pseudogene. The CDR3 is 22 amino acids. CDR3 sequence reads: CASSNVPRDTFIPVGGANVLTF. The CDR3 DNA reads TGTGCCAGCAGCAACGTACCCCGGGACACTTTTATCCCAGTTGGTGGGGCCAACGTCCTGACTTTC.

Comment on this clonotype: This may come from a read error, since a much larger clone is one base off. V is TRBV27 and J is TRBJ2-1; D is uncertain. This CDR3 contains 14 residues. Germline loops: CDR1 MNHEY, CDR2 SMNVEV (reference sequence). In nucleotides, the CDR3 is TGTGTCAGCAGTTTTGTGACCCGCCCCCATGAGCAGTTCTTC. Residues: CVSSFVTRPHEQFF.

Notes on this clonotype: A read error may be the cause here, since a much bigger clone is one base away. J is TRBJ2-1 and V is TRBV27, with D uncertain. The CDR3 extends over 16 amino acids. Germline V lookup: CDR1 MNHEY, CDR2 SMNVEV (reference sequence). The CDR3 protein is CASSSWPTAEYNKQFF. DNA of the CDR3: TGTGCCAGCAGTTCCTGGCCGACGGCGGAATACAATAAGCAGTTCTTC.

With respect to this clonotype: A clone one base away is much larger, so this may be a read error. J is TRBJ1-6 and V is TRBV25-1; D may be TRBD1 (5 bases). CDR3 length: 17 amino acids. Per germline, CDR1 MGHDK and CDR2 SYGVNS. CDR3 sequence reads: CASRGTGEGVVNSPPHF. The CDR3 DNA is TGTGCCAGCAGGGGGACCGGGGAGGGAGTGGTGAATTCACCCCCCCACTTT.

This clonotype was counted at least ten times. The chain uses TRBV19 and TRBJ2-3; D is possibly TRBD1 (6 bases). CDR1 is LNHDA, CDR2 SQIVND, per germline (reference sequence). The V end lost 7 bases, the J end lost 0 bases, and 17 bases lay between the germline ends. The CDR3 runs 16 residues. CDR3 protein: CASNPHQGQSTDTQYF. Written as DNA, the CDR3 is TGTGCCAGTAATCCACATCAAGGACAGAGCACAGATACGCAGTATTTT.

Notes on this clonotype: A read error is possible here, since a much larger clone lies one base away. The chain has TRBV25-1 and TRBJ2-5; 9 bases agree with TRBD1. This CDR3 is built from 14 residues. Germline V gene sequence: CDR1 MGHDK, CDR2 SYGVNS. For the CDR3, the DNA is TGTGCCAGCAGTGAAAACAGGGGGCGGGAGACCCGGTACTTC. Its translation is CASSENRGRETRYF.

This clonotype appeared many times. The V call is TRBV11-2, the J call TRBJ2-5, with a weak D call TRBD2 (5 bases). This CDR3 is built from 13 residues. Germline CDR1 SGHAT, CDR2 FQNNGV. The V end was cut by 5 bases, the J end by 5 bases, with 12 bases between. Written as DNA, the CDR3 is TGTGCCAGCAGCCCAAGCGGCGCCGAGACCCAGTACTTC. This sequence encodes CASSPSGAETQYF.